A selection of T cell receptor beta chains follows, all from one sample in a study of control samples from healthy donors and cancer patients. Sequenced by immunoSEQ multiplex PCR; TCRdb stores in-frame clones only, minus some. This table holds 150,000 to 200,000 clones, roughly 92% found once. Sequenced: blood. All receptors derive from a young man in good health. The conserved cysteine and the conserved F or W are not part of the CDR3 here. D genes are given only for firm matches.

TRBV5-6,TRBD1,TRBJ1-6,ASSLRTGDASPLH
TRBV4-1,NA,TRBJ2-2,ASSQGGARSTGELF
TRBV7-9,NA,TRBJ1-2,ASSPRGTYTYGYT
TRBV19,NA,TRBJ1-2,ASSIVAGKSYGYT
TRBV5-4,NA,TRBJ2-3,ASSLQVQDTQY
TRBV5-1,TRBD2,TRBJ2-7,ASSLGFGGSSYEQY
TRBV21-1,NA,TRBJ2-7,ASSRRDRSLSYEQY
TRBV7-9,NA,TRBJ1-2,ASSLVSRGTGNGYGYT
TRBV19,TRBD1,TRBJ1-5,ASSMGQGGQPQH
TRBV5-6,TRBD1,TRBJ1-1,ASSLVTGGYTEAF
TRBV7-2,TRBD2,TRBJ2-7,ASSLVSSGGTEQY
TRBV5-4,TRBD2,TRBJ2-5,ASSPLRLAGGGQETQY
TRBV3-1/TRBV3-2,TRBD2,TRBJ2-3,ASSQGLAGTDTQY
TRBV6-4,TRBD1,TRBJ1-1,ASRQGGEAF
TRBV7-9,NA,TRBJ1-5,ASSYSSSQPQH
TRBV3-1/TRBV3-2,TRBD1,TRBJ2-5,ASSPETGGFQETQY
TRBV10-3,TRBD2,TRBJ2-3,AISRDYPARGTDTQY
TRBV7-6,TRBD2,TRBJ2-1,ASSPASGSDNEQF
TRBV7-2,NA,TRBJ2-3,ASSLGDRQY
TRBV3-1/TRBV3-2,NA,TRBJ2-7,ASSQADGTYEQY
TRBV24-1,TRBD1,TRBJ2-5,ATSDTGTDETQY
TRBV2,NA,TRBJ1-5,ASRPWGGNDNQPQH
TRBV24-1,NA,TRBJ1-2,ATSDLHLVDPGVGYT
TRBV2,NA,TRBJ1-4,ASSLQEKLF
TRBV12-3/TRBV12-4,NA,TRBJ2-6,ASGLSGANVLT
TRBV7-2,NA,TRBJ2-2,ASSFWAGIPNTGELF
TRBV6-5,NA,TRBJ1-1,ASSFRQRNTEAF
TRBV2,NA,TRBJ2-5,ASSGLQETQY
TRBV5-1,NA,TRBJ2-5,ASSFRVPSQETQY
TRBV3-1/TRBV3-2,NA,TRBJ1-6,ASSPTGWLSPLH
TRBV30,NA,TRBJ1-4,AWSTTHGRGEEKLF
TRBV25-1,NA,TRBJ1-2,ASSAGSFFNYGYT
TRBV27,TRBD2,TRBJ2-7,ASSFGPSGRRYEQY
TRBV5-6,NA,TRBJ2-7,ASSLGVPRAYEQY
TRBV27,NA,TRBJ1-4,ASKKGSSYEKLF
TRBV30,TRBD2,TRBJ2-5,ASSGGHQETQY
TRBV19,NA,TRBJ2-2,ASSSGLFTGELF
TRBV5-4,NA,TRBJ2-1,ASSLPGVGNEQF
TRBV19,NA,TRBJ2-7,ASSAAGSGYEQY
TRBV5-6,NA,TRBJ2-7,ASSLRRPGDEQY
TRBV5-1,TRBD1,TRBJ2-5,ASSLVGTGGETQY
TRBV9,TRBD1,TRBJ1-2,ASSLTTGGEEDGYT
TRBV28,TRBD1,TRBJ2-4,ASTTGQGSRTKNIQY
TRBV11-2,NA,TRBJ1-3,ASSSDRHSGNTIY
TRBV4-2,TRBD1,TRBJ1-4,ASSHGTGVEKLF
TRBV6-2/TRBV6-3,NA,TRBJ1-2,ASSYPMAAANYGYT
TRBV9,NA,TRBJ2-6,ASSATSSGANVLT
TRBV18,NA,TRBJ2-1,ASSQGSDNEQF
TRBV7-6,TRBD1,TRBJ2-5,ASSFAGTDAETQY
TRBV6-5,TRBD1,TRBJ1-1,ASIPQGSTEAF
TRBV4-2,NA,TRBJ1-1,ASSRGQGTEAF
TRBV7-2,NA,TRBJ1-5,ASSLGQGNQPQH
TRBV18,TRBD1,TRBJ1-1,ASSPPGQGPEAF
TRBV12-3/TRBV12-4,TRBD2,TRBJ2-7,ASSFSGSYEQY